The sample holds many counts of the clone carrying this TCR beta chain. Its antigen is as yet unknown. Uncontrolled infections, pregnancy, lactation or other autoimmune diseases led to patient exclusion. The data derive from a study of Graves' ophthalmopathy and Graves' hyperthyroidism. Across the study: Untreated patients at initial diagnosis provided peripheral blood. The study's findings and limits: It was with around 70% sensitivity and almost 75% specificity that the model predicted ophthalmopathy progression. The 13-signature model separated ophthalmopathy from stable hyperthyroidism at 85% to 90% sensitivity and nearly 82% specificity.

RNA transcripts were the template, and TCR beta CDR3 regions were amplified from them. First-round RT-PCR used HTBI primers; second-round multiplex PCR followed. TCRdb ran MiXCR on the multiplex PCR reads and lists one entry per CDR3 protein. This sample has roughly 480,000 distinct CDR3 sequences, with approximately 14% found just once. Sequencing input: blood. The TCR was taken from a woman in her twenties or thirties with Graves' ophthalmopathy.

CDR3 nucleotide sequence: TGTGCCAGCAGTTACCTACGACAGGGGGCAGAGTCACCCCTCCACTTT. This encodes CASSYLRQGAESPLHF. V usage is TRBV6-2 or TRBV6-3 and J usage is TRBJ1-6, with 10 bases matching TRBD1. The junction had 8 bases not matched to a gene; V was cut back by 2 bases and J by 10 bases. CDR1 MNHEY and CDR2 SVGEGT come from the germline V gene. The CDR3 consists of 16 residues.